This entry features one T cell receptor beta chain sequence. The antigen is not known. This sample was taken from a study of post-analysis software for immune sequencing data. Points from the study as a whole: Roughly 5 TRBV segments occurring more often in patients than controls included TRBV5-6, TRBV5-1 and TRBV20-1. Batch-matched samples strongly co-clustered by F measure.

Presence of unique molecular identifiers characterized the TCR beta cDNA libraries. TCRdb re-analysed the PCR reads in MiXCR, keeping a single row per CDR3 protein. The sample includes about 770,000 distinct CDR3 sequences, under 60% of them seen just once. Per germline, CDR1 SEHNR and CDR2 FQNEAQ (reference sequence). The CDR3 contains 15 residues. V was clipped by 5 bases and J by 0 bases, with 14 bases between them. The receptor was derived from a girl aged 5-17 years with multiple sclerosis. The chain combines TRBV7-9 with TRBJ2-7; D is uncertain. The sequenced sample consisted of blood. The chain's CDR3 is CASSGAGSPSYEQYF. The CDR3 region has the DNA TGTGCCAGCAGCGGTGCCGGGTCCCCCTCCTACGAGCAGTACTTC.